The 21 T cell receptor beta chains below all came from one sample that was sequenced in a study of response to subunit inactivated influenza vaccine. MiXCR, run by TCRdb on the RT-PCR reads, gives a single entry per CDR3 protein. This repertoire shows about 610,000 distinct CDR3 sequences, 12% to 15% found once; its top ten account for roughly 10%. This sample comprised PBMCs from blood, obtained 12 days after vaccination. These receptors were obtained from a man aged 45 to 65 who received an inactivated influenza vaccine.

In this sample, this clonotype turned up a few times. CDR3: CASSPPGAGQVYEQYF. The CDR3 bases are TGTGCCAGCAGTCCCCCAGGGGCGGGACAAGTATACGAGCAGTACTTC. The gene calls are TRBV6-1 and TRBJ2-7; the D gene could be TRBD1 or TRBD2 (6 bases each). Germline assignment: CDR1 MNHNS and CDR2 SASEGT. This CDR3 spans 16 amino acids. The V end lost 5 bases, the J end lost 4 bases, and 21 bases lay between the germline ends.

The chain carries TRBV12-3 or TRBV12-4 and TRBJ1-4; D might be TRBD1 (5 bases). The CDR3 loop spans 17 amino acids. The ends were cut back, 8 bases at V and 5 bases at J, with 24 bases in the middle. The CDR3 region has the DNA TGTGCCAGCTCGGAGGAGGGGTGGGAGGCCGCCAATGAAAAACTGTTTTTT. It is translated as CASSEEGWEAANEKLFF.

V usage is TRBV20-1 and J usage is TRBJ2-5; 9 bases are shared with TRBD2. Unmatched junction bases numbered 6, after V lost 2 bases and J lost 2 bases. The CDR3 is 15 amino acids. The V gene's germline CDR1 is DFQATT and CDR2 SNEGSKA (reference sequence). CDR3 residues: CSARSGLAIQETQYF. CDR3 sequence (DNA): TGCAGTGCTAGATCGGGACTAGCCATACAAGAGACCCAGTACTTC.

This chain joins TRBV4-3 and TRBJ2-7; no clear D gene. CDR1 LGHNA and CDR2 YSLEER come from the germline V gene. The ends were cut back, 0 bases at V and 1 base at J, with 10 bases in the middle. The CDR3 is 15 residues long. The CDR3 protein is CASSQETLRSYEQYF. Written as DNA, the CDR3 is TGCGCCAGCAGCCAAGAGACACTGAGGTCCTACGAGCAGTACTTC.

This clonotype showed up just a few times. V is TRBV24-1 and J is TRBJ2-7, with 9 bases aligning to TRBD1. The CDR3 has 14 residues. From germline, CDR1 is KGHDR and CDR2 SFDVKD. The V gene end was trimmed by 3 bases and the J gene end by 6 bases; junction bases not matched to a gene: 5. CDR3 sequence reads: CATSDAGTGSEQYF. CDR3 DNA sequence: TGTGCCACCAGTGATGCCGGGACAGGGAGCGAGCAGTACTTC.

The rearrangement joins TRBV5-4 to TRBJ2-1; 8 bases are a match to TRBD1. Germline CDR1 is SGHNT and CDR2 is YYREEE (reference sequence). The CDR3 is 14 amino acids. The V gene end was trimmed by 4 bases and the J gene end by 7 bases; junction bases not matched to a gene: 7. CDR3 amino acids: CASSRSGGSNEQFF. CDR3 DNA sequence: TGTGCCAGCAGCAGGTCAGGGGGCTCGAATGAGCAGTTCTTC.

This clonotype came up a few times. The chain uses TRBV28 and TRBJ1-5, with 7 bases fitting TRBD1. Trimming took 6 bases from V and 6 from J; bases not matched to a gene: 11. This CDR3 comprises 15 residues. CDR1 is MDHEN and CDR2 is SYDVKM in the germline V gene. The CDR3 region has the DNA TGTGCCAGCAGAGCCACAGGGGTGAGCTCTCAGCCCCAGCATTTT. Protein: CASRATGVSSQPQHF.

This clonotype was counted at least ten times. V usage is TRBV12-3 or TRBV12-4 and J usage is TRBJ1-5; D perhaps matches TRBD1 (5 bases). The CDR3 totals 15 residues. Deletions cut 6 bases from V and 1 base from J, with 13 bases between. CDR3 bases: TGTGCCAGCAGCACTGGGGGAACAAGCAATCAGCCCCAGCATTTT. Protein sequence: CASSTGGTSNQPQHF.

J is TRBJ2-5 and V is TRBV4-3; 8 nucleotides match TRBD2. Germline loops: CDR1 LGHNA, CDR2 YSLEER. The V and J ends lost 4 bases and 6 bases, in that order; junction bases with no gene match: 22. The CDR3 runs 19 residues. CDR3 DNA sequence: TGCGCCAGCAGCCCTACTATACCCTTCGGACTAGCTATTAGGAAGACCCAGTACTTC. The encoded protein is CASSPTIPFGLAIRKTQYF.

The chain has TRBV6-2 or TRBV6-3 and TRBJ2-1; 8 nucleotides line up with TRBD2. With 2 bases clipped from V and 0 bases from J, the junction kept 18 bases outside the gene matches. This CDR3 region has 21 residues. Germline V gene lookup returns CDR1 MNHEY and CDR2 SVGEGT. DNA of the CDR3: TGTGCCAGCAGTTACCCATCAGCGGGCGGGAGGCGGACCCTCTCCTACAATGAGCAGTTCTTC. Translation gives CASSYPSAGGRRTLSYNEQFF.

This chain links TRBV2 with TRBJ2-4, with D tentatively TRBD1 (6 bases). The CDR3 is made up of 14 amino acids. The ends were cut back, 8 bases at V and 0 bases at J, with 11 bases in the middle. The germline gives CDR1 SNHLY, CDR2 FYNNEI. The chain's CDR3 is CASLTGLAKNIQYF. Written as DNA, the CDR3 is TGTGCCAGCCTGACAGGACTAGCCAAAAACATTCAGTACTTC. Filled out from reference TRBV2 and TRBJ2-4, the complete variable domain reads EPEVTQTPSHQVTQMGQEVILRCVPISNHLYFYWYRQILGQKVEFLVSFYNNEISEKSEIFDDQFSVERPDGSNFTLKIRSTKLEDSAMYFCASLTGLAKNIQYFGAGTRLSVL.

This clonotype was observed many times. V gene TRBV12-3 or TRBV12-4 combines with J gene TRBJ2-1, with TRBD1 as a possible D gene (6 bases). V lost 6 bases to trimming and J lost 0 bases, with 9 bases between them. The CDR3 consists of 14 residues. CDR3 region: CASRKGGSYNEQFF. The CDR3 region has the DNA TGTGCCAGCAGGAAAGGGGGCTCCTACAATGAGCAGTTCTTC.

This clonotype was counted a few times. CDR3 DNA: TGTGCCAGCAGCTTAGCATTCTGGAGGGACAGGACCTACGAGCAGTACTTC. Residues: CASSLAFWRDRTYEQYF. The chain combines TRBV7-8 with TRBJ2-7; the match to TRBD1 covers 8 bases. The V gene end was trimmed by 0 bases and the J gene end by 2 bases; junction bases not matched to a gene: 9. The CDR3 is 17 residues long. Germline lookup yields CDR1 SGHVS and CDR2 FQNEAQ.

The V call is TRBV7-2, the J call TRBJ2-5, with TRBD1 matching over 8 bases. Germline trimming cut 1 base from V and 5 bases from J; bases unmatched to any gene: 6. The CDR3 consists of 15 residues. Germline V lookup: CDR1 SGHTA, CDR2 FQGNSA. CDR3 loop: CASSLVAGGLETQYF. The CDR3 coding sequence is TGTGCCAGCAGCTTAGTGGCAGGGGGCTTGGAGACCCAGTACTTC.

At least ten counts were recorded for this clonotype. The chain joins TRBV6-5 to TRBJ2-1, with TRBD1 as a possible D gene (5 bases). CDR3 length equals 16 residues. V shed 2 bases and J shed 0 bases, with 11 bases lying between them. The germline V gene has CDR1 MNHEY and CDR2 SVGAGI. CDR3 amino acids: CASSYQQASSYNEQFF. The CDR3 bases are TGTGCCAGCAGTTACCAACAGGCCTCCTCCTACAATGAGCAGTTCTTC.

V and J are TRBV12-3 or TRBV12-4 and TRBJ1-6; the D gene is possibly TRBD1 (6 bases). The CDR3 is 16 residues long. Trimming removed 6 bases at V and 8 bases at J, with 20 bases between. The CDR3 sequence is CASRGMNRVKDSPLHF. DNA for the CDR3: TGTGCCAGCAGGGGGATGAACAGGGTCAAGGATTCACCCCTCCACTTT.

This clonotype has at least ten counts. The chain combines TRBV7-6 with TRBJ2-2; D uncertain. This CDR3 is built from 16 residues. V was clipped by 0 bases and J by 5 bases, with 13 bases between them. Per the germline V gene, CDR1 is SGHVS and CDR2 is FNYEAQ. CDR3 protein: CASSLAGEVGTGELFF. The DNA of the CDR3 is TGTGCCAGCAGCTTAGCTGGGGAAGTGGGGACCGGGGAGCTGTTTTTT.

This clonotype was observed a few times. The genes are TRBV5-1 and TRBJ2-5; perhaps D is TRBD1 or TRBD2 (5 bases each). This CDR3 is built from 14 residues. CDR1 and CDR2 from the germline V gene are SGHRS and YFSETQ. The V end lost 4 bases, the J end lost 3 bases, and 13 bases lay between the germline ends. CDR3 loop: CASSGGPRKETQYF. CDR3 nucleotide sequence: TGCGCCAGCAGCGGGGGACCGAGGAAAGAGACCCAGTACTTC.

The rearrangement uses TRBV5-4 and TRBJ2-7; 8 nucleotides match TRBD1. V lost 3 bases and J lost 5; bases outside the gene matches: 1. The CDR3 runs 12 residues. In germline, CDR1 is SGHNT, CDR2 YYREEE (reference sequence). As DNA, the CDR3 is TGTGCCAGCAGCTGGGACAGGAACGAGCAGTACTTC. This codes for CASSWDRNEQYF.

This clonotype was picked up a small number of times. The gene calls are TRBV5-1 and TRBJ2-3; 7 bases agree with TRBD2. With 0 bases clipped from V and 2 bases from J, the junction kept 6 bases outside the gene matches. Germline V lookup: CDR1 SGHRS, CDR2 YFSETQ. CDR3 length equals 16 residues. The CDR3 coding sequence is TGCGCCAGCAGCTTGGGACTAGCCCGGGACACAGATACGCAGTATTTT. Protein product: CASSLGLARDTDTQYF.

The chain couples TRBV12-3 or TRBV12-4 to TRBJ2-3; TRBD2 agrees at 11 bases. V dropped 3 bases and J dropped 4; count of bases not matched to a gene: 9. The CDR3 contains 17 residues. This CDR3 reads CASSFFLAGGGADTQYF. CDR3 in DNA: TGTGCCAGCAGTTTCTTCCTAGCGGGAGGTGGGGCAGATACGCAGTATTTT.